Listed below are T cell receptor beta chains from one sample, sequenced in a study of blood T cell repertoires in COVID-19. TCRdb's table, derived via immunoSEQ multiplex PCR, lists solely in-frame clones and lacks some. The sample records roughly 520,000 clones, over 75% being singletons. Material: PBMCs or T cells enriched from blood (not recorded which). All receptors derive from a middle-aged woman who had recovered from COVID-19. Each CDR3 is given with its conserved first and last residue. The D gene is left open where the match is weak.

J | D | V | CDR3
TRBJ2-5 | NA | TRBV14 | CASSAGTVSGETQYF
TRBJ2-7 | NA | TRBV24-1 | CATSDLAGYEQYF
TRBJ2-7 | NA | TRBV7-9 | CASSKTSYEQYF
TRBJ2-6 | TRBD1 | TRBV4-1 | CASSQGQGADGANVLTF
TRBJ1-2 | NA | TRBV12-3/TRBV12-4 | CASSTGGKPYTF
TRBJ1-6 | NA | TRBV15 | CATSRVQRFLPSNGHSPLHF
TRBJ1-1 | TRBD1 | TRBV6-5 | CASTRGSVGAFF
TRBJ2-2 | TRBD1 | TRBV7-9 | CASSPVGGNTGELFF
TRBJ1-5 | NA | TRBV4-1 | CASSQEGRNQPQHF
TRBJ1-1 | NA | TRBV5-1 | CASSHGQIMNTEAFF
TRBJ1-3 | NA | TRBV5-1 | CASSPNSNGNTIYF
TRBJ1-6 | NA | TRBV14 | CASSQAFGTKDNSPLHF
TRBJ1-2 | TRBD1 | TRBV24-1 | CATSDSKSGTAYGYTF
TRBJ1-1 | NA | TRBV5-1 | CASSLDAGSYTEAFF
TRBJ2-3 | NA | TRBV11-2 | CASSLVPVRDTQYF
TRBJ2-7 | TRBD1 | TRBV6-6 | CASQLGQGRYEQYF
TRBJ2-7 | TRBD1 | TRBV7-8 | CASSLIIGTGVNVQYF
TRBJ2-1 | NA | TRBV3-1/TRBV3-2 | CASSQATARINEQFF
TRBJ2-7 | NA | TRBV27 | CASSWAGTQTYEQYF
TRBJ2-3 | NA | TRBV30 | CAWAGQAGDTQYF
TRBJ1-6 | NA | TRBV27 | CASSYQGSPLHF
TRBJ2-6 | TRBD2 | TRBV29-1 | CSVGGGGTSSGANVLTF
TRBJ1-2 | NA | TRBV5-8 | CASSLDRAGRGYTF
TRBJ2-5 | NA | TRBV24-1 | CATARSWGIVETQYF
TRBJ1-5 | TRBD1 | TRBV18 | CASSPGQGLSQPQHF
TRBJ1-1 | TRBD1 | TRBV7-6 | CASSLVGTGISTEAFF
TRBJ2-1 | NA | TRBV7-6 | CASSNLDNNEQFF
TRBJ2-1 | TRBD2 | TRBV4-3 | CASSQDRAGGPFNEQFF